This T cell receptor beta chain was found in a study of CD8+CD57+ T cells in acquired aplastic anemia. The wider study: Sorted CD4+ and CD8+ cells gave a mean 3.2 ug DNA, range 0.2 to 27.4 ug. Broader study findings: Patients and controls had in common 25 to 30 CD8+ CDR3 sequences.

The patients chosen for sequencing had shown expansion of CD8+CD57+ cells (detected by flow cytometry). The study sampled blood from patients who had received no therapy. Comment on this clonotype: The antigen is undetermined.

Both TCR beta VDJ combination and CDR3 sequence profiling were carried out. Genomic DNA was the template for this profiling. TCRdb itself ran the reads through MiXCR, one entry per CDR3 protein. Of more than 250,000 distinct CDR3 sequences listed, 82% are singletons. Between the trimmed V and J ends, which lost 4 bases and 14 bases, there was a span of 28 bases. The germline V gene has CDR1 KGHDR and CDR2 SFDVKD. This CDR3 contains 17 residues. The source is a human donor with aplastic anemia. The specimen sequenced was sorted CD4+, CD8+, or CD8+CD57+ T cells (not recorded which) from PBMCs. The chain employs TRBV24-1 and TRBJ1-4; D not certain. CDR3 sequence reads: CATSESSGEQINELLFF. CDR3 in DNA: TGTGCCACCAGTGAGTCTTCAGGAGAACAAATTAATGAACTTCTGTTTTTT.